This T cell receptor (beta chain) emerged from a study of T cell repertoires in cytomegalovirus infection. Study at large: In public TCR beta signatures, there were indications of both CMV infection and matching HLA type.

This clonotype was picked up a small number of times. Antigen unknown. General study points: Summed frequency of shared TCR beta families picked out CMV carriers who also had the relevant HLA. Dominant in the ex vivo response were TCR beta clonotypes restricted by HLA-C and specific for CMV.

From the reads, TCRdb called clonotypes with MiXCR, one entry per CDR3 protein. Of around 440,000 distinct CDR3 sequences listed, roughly 10% are singletons. Germline V lookup: CDR1 MDHEN, CDR2 SYDVKM. The J segment lost 5 bases and the V segment lost 3 bases, leaving 11 bases of the junction unmatched. This CDR3 contains 16 residues. The clonotype originates from a human donor in good health (CMV status not recorded). Some clones in this sample may be carry-over from other donors' samples. J is TRBJ1-2 and V is TRBV28; 8 bases are shared with TRBD1. The specimen was PBMCs. CDR3 protein: CASSFLGTGAPYGYTF. The CDR3 DNA is TGTGCCAGCAGTTTCCTCGGGACAGGAGCTCCTTATGGCTACACCTTC.